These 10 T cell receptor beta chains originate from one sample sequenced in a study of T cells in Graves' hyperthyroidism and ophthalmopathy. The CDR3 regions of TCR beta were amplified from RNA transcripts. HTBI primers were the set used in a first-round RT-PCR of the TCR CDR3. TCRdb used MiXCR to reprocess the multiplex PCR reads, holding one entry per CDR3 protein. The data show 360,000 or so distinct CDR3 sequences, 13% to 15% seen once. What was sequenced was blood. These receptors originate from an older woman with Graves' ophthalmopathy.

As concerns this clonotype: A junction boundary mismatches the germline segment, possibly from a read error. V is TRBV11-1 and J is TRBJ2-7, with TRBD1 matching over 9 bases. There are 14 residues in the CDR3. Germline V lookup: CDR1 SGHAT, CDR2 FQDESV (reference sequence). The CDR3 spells CAGSLWDRDAEQYF. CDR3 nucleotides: TGTGCCGGCAGCCTATGGGACAGGGACGCCGAGCAGTACTTC.

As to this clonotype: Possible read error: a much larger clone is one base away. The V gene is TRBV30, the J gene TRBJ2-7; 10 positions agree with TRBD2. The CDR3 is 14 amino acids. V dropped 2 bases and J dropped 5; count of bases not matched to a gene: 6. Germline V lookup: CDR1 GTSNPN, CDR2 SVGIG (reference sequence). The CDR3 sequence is CAWSRGLANHEQYF. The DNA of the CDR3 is TGTGCCTGGAGTAGGGGACTAGCGAACCACGAGCAGTACTTC.

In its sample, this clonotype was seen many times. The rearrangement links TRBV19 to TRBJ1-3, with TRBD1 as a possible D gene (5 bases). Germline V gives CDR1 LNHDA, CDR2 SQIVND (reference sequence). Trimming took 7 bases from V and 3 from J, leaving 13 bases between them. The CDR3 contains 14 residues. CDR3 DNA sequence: TGTGCCAGTACTCGGTGGGACGGTGGAAACACCATATATTTT. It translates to CASTRWDGGNTIYF.

The DNA of the CDR3 is TGTGCCAGCAGCGCTATGACAGGTAGCACAGATACGCAGTATTTT. Residues: CASSAMTGSTDTQYF. J is TRBJ2-3 and V is TRBV7-9; D is perhaps TRBD1 (6 bases). CDR3 length: 15 amino acids. Germline V gene lookup returns CDR1 SEHNR and CDR2 FQNEAQ (reference sequence). The V end lost 5 bases, the J end lost 0 bases, and 12 bases lay between the germline ends.

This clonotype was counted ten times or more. The CDR3 spells CASSLHRQFTEAFF. The CDR3, as DNA: TGTGCCAGCAGCTTACACCGACAGTTCACTGAAGCTTTCTTT. V gene TRBV7-2 combines with J gene TRBJ1-1; maybe TRBD1 (5 bases). Germline V lookup: CDR1 SGHTA, CDR2 FQGNSA. Trimming took off 2 bases at V and 4 bases at J, with 11 bases between the two ends. This CDR3 spans 14 amino acids.

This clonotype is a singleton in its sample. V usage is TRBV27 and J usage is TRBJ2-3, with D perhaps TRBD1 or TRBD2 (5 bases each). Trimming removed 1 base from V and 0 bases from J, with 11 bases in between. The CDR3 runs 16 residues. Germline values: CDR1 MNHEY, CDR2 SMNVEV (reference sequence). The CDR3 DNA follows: TGTGCCAGCAGTTTATTGGGACGGGCTAGCACAGATACGCAGTATTTT. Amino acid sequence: CASSLLGRASTDTQYF.

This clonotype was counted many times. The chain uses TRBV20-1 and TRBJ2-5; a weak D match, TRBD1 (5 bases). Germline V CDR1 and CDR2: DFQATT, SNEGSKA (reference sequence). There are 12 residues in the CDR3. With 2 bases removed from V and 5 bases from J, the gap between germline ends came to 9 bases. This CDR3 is CSARRQWETQYF. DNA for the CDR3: TGCAGTGCTAGAAGACAGTGGGAGACCCAGTACTTC.

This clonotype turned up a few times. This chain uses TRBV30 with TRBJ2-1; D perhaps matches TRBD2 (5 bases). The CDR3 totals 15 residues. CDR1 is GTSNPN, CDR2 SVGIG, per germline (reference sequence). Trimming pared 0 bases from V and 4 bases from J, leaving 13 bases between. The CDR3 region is CAWSVRGGGYNEQFF. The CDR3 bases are TGTGCCTGGAGTGTACGTGGTGGCGGGTACAATGAGCAGTTCTTC.

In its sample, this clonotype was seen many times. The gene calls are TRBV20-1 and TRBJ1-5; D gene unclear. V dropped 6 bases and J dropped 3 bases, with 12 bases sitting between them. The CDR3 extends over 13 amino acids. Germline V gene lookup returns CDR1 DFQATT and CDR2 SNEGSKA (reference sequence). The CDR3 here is CSAVLELNQPQHF. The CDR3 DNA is TGCAGTGCCGTCCTGGAACTCAATCAGCCCCAGCATTTT.

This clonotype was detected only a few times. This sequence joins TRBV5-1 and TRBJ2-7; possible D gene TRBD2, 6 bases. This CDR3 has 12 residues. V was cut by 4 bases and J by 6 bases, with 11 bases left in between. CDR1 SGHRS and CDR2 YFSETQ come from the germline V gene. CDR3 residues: CASSAGYLEQYF. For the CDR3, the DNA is TGCGCCAGCAGCGCGGGATATCTCGAGCAGTACTTC.